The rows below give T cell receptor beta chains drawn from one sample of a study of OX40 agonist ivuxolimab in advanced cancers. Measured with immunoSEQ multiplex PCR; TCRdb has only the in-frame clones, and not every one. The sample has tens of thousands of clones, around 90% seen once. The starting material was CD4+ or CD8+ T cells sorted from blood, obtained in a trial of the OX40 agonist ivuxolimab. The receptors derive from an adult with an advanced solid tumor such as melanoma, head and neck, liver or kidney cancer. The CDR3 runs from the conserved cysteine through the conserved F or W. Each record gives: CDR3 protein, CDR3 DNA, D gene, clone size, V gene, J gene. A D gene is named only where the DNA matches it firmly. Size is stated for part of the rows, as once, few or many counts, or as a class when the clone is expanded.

CDR3 protein: CASSARLAGVGGETQYF
CDR3 DNA: TGTGCCAGCAGCGCCCGACTAGCGGGAGTGGGAGGAGAGACCCAGTACTTC
D gene: TRBD2
clone size: -
V gene: TRBV7-9
J gene: TRBJ2-5

CDR3 protein: CASSHGLAGVRETQYF
CDR3 DNA: TGCGCCAGCAGCCACGGGCTAGCGGGAGTACGGGAGACCCAGTACTTC
D gene: TRBD2
clone size: few
V gene: TRBV4-1
J gene: TRBJ2-5

CDR3 protein: CASTGPGTNYYEQYF
CDR3 DNA: TGTGCCAGCACAGGACCCGGGACAAACTACTACGAGCAGTACTTC
D gene: -
clone size: few
V gene: TRBV28
J gene: TRBJ2-7

CDR3 protein: CASSADAGNEQFF
CDR3 DNA: TGCGCCAGCAGCGCGGATGCAGGGAATGAGCAGTTCTTC
D gene: -
clone size: -
V gene: TRBV5-1
J gene: TRBJ2-1

CDR3 protein: CASSVQGFTEAFF
CDR3 DNA: TGTGCCAGCAGCGTACAGGGTTTCACTGAAGCTTTCTTT
D gene: -
clone size: -
V gene: TRBV9
J gene: TRBJ1-1

CDR3 protein: CASSPGTSYTGELFF
CDR3 DNA: TGTGCCAGCAGTCCCGGGACAAGCTACACCGGGGAGCTGTTTTTT
D gene: -
clone size: -
V gene: TRBV6-6
J gene: TRBJ2-2

CDR3 protein: CASRGAADTQYF
CDR3 DNA: TGTGCCAGCAGGGGCGCAGCAGATACGCAGTATTTT
D gene: -
clone size: -
V gene: TRBV7-9
J gene: TRBJ2-3

CDR3 protein: CASSDPGQGHSPLHF
CDR3 DNA: TGTGCCAGCAGCGACCCAGGACAAGGGCATTCACCCCTCCACTTT
D gene: -
clone size: -
V gene: TRBV5-4
J gene: TRBJ1-6

CDR3 protein: CASSPGQDYEQYF
CDR3 DNA: TGTGCCAGCAGTCCTGGACAGGACTACGAGCAGTACTTC
D gene: TRBD1
clone size: -
V gene: TRBV7-3
J gene: TRBJ2-7

CDR3 protein: CASSARSGQTDTQYF
CDR3 DNA: TGCGCCAGCAGCGCGCGGAGTGGTCAAACAGATACGCAGTATTTT
D gene: -
clone size: -
V gene: TRBV4-1
J gene: TRBJ2-3

CDR3 protein: CASSFLAGAEQYF
CDR3 DNA: TGCGCCAGCAGCTTTCTGGCGGGGGCCGAGCAGTACTTC
D gene: -
clone size: -
V gene: TRBV5-1
J gene: TRBJ2-7

CDR3 protein: CASSYTGTGLYTGELFF
CDR3 DNA: TGTGCCAGCAGCTATACCGGGACAGGGCTCTACACCGGGGAGCTGTTTTTT
D gene: TRBD1
clone size: -
V gene: TRBV7-9
J gene: TRBJ2-2

CDR3 protein: CASSPGQNVETQYF
CDR3 DNA: TGTGCCAGCAGTCCAGGACAGAACGTAGAGACCCAGTACTTC
D gene: -
clone size: -
V gene: TRBV6-6
J gene: TRBJ2-5

CDR3 protein: CAISDYGGRGDTQYF
CDR3 DNA: TGTGCCATCAGTGATTATGGGGGGAGAGGAGATACGCAGTATTTT
D gene: -
clone size: -
V gene: TRBV10-3
J gene: TRBJ2-3

CDR3 protein: CASSVAGATEAFF
CDR3 DNA: TGTGCCAGCAGCGTAGCCGGGGCGACCGAAGCTTTCTTT
D gene: -
clone size: few
V gene: TRBV9
J gene: TRBJ1-1

CDR3 protein: CAWEVGGNSPLHF
CDR3 DNA: TGTGCCTGGGAGGTCGGAGGTAATTCACCCCTCCACTTT
D gene: -
clone size: -
V gene: TRBV30
J gene: TRBJ1-6

CDR3 protein: CSVASSGSSYNEQFF
CDR3 DNA: TGCAGCGTTGCATCTAGCGGGAGCTCCTACAATGAGCAGTTCTTC
D gene: TRBD2
clone size: once
V gene: TRBV29-1
J gene: TRBJ2-1

CDR3 protein: CASIISDYGYTF
CDR3 DNA: TGTGCCAGCATAATATCGGACTATGGCTACACCTTC
D gene: -
clone size: -
V gene: TRBV6-1
J gene: TRBJ1-2

CDR3 protein: CASRKGLAYEQYF
CDR3 DNA: TGTGCCAGCAGAAAGGGACTAGCCTACGAGCAGTACTTC
D gene: TRBD2
clone size: once
V gene: TRBV6-5
J gene: TRBJ2-7

CDR3 protein: CASSSQGLYEQYF
CDR3 DNA: TGTGCCAGCAGTTCGCAGGGGTTATACGAGCAGTACTTC
D gene: -
clone size: -
V gene: TRBV28
J gene: TRBJ2-7

CDR3 protein: CASSPYRTGLSYEQYF
CDR3 DNA: TGTGCCAGCAGCCCTTATCGGACAGGCCTTTCGTACGAGCAGTACTTC
D gene: TRBD1
clone size: -
V gene: TRBV7-8
J gene: TRBJ2-7

CDR3 protein: CASSLATEPGELFF
CDR3 DNA: TGCGCCAGCAGCTTGGCTACGGAGCCCGGGGAGCTGTTTTTT
D gene: -
clone size: -
V gene: TRBV5-1
J gene: TRBJ2-2

CDR3 protein: CASSKYLAGEDSPEETQYF
CDR3 DNA: TGTGCCAGCAGCAAATATCTAGCGGGAGAAGATTCCCCAGAAGAGACCCAGTACTTC
D gene: -
clone size: -
V gene: TRBV21-1
J gene: TRBJ2-5

CDR3 protein: CASSTGPVGYNEQFF
CDR3 DNA: TGTGCCAGCAGCACGGGTCCGGTGGGGTACAATGAGCAGTTCTTC
D gene: -
clone size: -
V gene: TRBV7-3
J gene: TRBJ2-1

CDR3 protein: CASIQEAEVGELFF
CDR3 DNA: TGTGCCAGCATCCAAGAGGCAGAGGTCGGGGAGCTGTTTTTT
D gene: -
clone size: -
V gene: TRBV2
J gene: TRBJ2-2

CDR3 protein: CAWSARLAFYEQYF
CDR3 DNA: TGTGCCTGGAGTGCCAGACTAGCGTTCTACGAGCAGTACTTC
D gene: TRBD2
clone size: -
V gene: TRBV30
J gene: TRBJ2-7

CDR3 protein: CASYRPFLGEKLFF
CDR3 DNA: TGTGCCAGCTACCGACCGTTTCTAGGGGAAAAACTGTTTTTT
D gene: -
clone size: -
V gene: TRBV28
J gene: TRBJ1-4

CDR3 protein: CSVVPAGGKESYNEQFF
CDR3 DNA: TGCAGCGTGGTCCCAGCGGGAGGGAAAGAGTCCTACAATGAGCAGTTCTTC
D gene: TRBD2
clone size: -
V gene: TRBV29-1
J gene: TRBJ2-1

CDR3 protein: CASGLVLGQQNTEAFF
CDR3 DNA: TGTGCTAGTGGTTTGGTTCTAGGACAGCAGAACACTGAAGCTTTCTTT
D gene: -
clone size: -
V gene: TRBV12-5
J gene: TRBJ1-1

CDR3 protein: CASSEYILSEQYF
CDR3 DNA: TGTGCCAGCAGTGAATATATTCTGAGCGAGCAGTACTTC
D gene: -
clone size: -
V gene: TRBV25-1
J gene: TRBJ2-7

CDR3 protein: CASSLAGQGSTEAFF
CDR3 DNA: TGCGCCAGCAGCTTAGCAGGACAGGGGAGTACTGAAGCTTTCTTT
D gene: TRBD1
clone size: -
V gene: TRBV5-1
J gene: TRBJ1-1

CDR3 protein: CASSPGANEKLFF
CDR3 DNA: TGCGCCAGCAGCCCGGGAGCAAATGAAAAACTGTTTTTT
D gene: -
clone size: -
V gene: TRBV5-1
J gene: TRBJ1-4